Listed below are T cell receptor beta chains from one sample, sequenced in a study of blood T cell repertoires in COVID-19. Sequencing used immunoSEQ multiplex PCR; TCRdb keeps in-frame clones, though not all of them. Among more than 90,000 clones listed, 91% were seen once. Input material: peripheral blood. The receptors derive from a middle-aged man with acute or convalescent COVID-19. Both conserved end residues are part of each CDR3. Each record gives: V gene, CDR3 length, D gene, clone size, J gene, CDR3 protein, CDR3 DNA. The D gene is left open where the match is weak. Expanded clones get a size class; other rows say once, few or many, or leave the size out.

V gene: TRBV11-2; CDR3 length: 17; D gene: TRBD1; clone size: NA; J gene: TRBJ1-6; CDR3 protein: CASSPYRGGAYNSPLHF; CDR3 DNA: TGTGCCAGCAGCCCGTACAGGGGGGGTGCCTATAATTCACCCCTCCACTTT
V gene: TRBV5-1; CDR3 length: 15; D gene: TRBD1; clone size: NA; J gene: TRBJ1-5; CDR3 protein: CASSRAGGMDQPQHF; CDR3 DNA: TGCGCCAGCAGCCGGGCAGGGGGCATGGATCAGCCCCAGCATTTT
V gene: TRBV19; CDR3 length: 15; D gene: TRBD2; clone size: NA; J gene: TRBJ2-3; CDR3 protein: CASSYSGGLTDTQYF; CDR3 DNA: TGTGCCAGTAGTTATTCGGGGGGTTTGACAGATACGCAGTATTTT
V gene: TRBV19; CDR3 length: 13; D gene: TRBD1; clone size: NA; J gene: TRBJ1-2; CDR3 protein: CASSFQGGYGYTF; CDR3 DNA: TGTGCCAGTAGCTTTCAGGGGGGCTATGGCTACACCTTC
V gene: TRBV19; CDR3 length: 16; D gene: NA; clone size: NA; J gene: TRBJ1-1; CDR3 protein: CASSIDRRLMNTEAFF; CDR3 DNA: TGTGCCAGTAGTATAGATCGTAGACTGATGAACACTGAAGCTTTCTTT
V gene: TRBV7-8; CDR3 length: 15; D gene: TRBD1; clone size: NA; J gene: TRBJ1-3; CDR3 protein: CASSLGGQGTNTIYF; CDR3 DNA: TGTGCCAGCAGCTTAGGGGGACAGGGAACAAACACCATATATTTT
V gene: TRBV28; CDR3 length: 16; D gene: TRBD1; clone size: NA; J gene: TRBJ2-7; CDR3 protein: CASSSRPGQGPYEQYF; CDR3 DNA: TGTGCCAGCAGTTCAAGACCGGGACAGGGACCCTACGAGCAGTACTTC
V gene: TRBV7-4; CDR3 length: 11; D gene: NA; clone size: NA; J gene: TRBJ1-1; CDR3 protein: CASTPSAEAFF; CDR3 DNA: TGTGCCAGCACCCCGAGCGCTGAAGCTTTCTTT
V gene: TRBV24-1; CDR3 length: 14; D gene: TRBD1; clone size: few; J gene: TRBJ1-5; CDR3 protein: CATSEKGAAQPQHF; CDR3 DNA: TGTGCCACCAGTGAAAAGGGGGCGGCTCAGCCCCAGCATTTT
V gene: TRBV7-9; CDR3 length: 16; D gene: NA; clone size: NA; J gene: TRBJ1-2; CDR3 protein: CASSLADRQFLDGYTF; CDR3 DNA: TGTGCCAGCAGCTTAGCGGATCGACAGTTTCTCGATGGCTACACCTTC
V gene: TRBV7-3; CDR3 length: 16; D gene: TRBD2; clone size: NA; J gene: TRBJ2-3; CDR3 protein: CASSLGLAGPTDTQYF; CDR3 DNA: TGTGCCAGCAGCCTGGGACTAGCGGGACCCACAGATACGCAGTATTTT
V gene: TRBV9; CDR3 length: 13; D gene: TRBD1; clone size: many; J gene: TRBJ1-1; CDR3 protein: CASNPGGETEAFF; CDR3 DNA: TGTGCCAGCAACCCAGGGGGCGAGACTGAAGCTTTCTTT
V gene: TRBV10-3; CDR3 length: 17; D gene: NA; clone size: NA; J gene: TRBJ1-1; CDR3 protein: CAISGGQQRHLNTEAFF; CDR3 DNA: TGTGCCATCAGTGGAGGACAGCAAAGGCATCTGAACACTGAAGCTTTCTTT
V gene: TRBV6-2/TRBV6-3; CDR3 length: 15; D gene: TRBD2; clone size: once; J gene: TRBJ2-3; CDR3 protein: CASSRAGGSTDTQYF; CDR3 DNA: TGTGCCAGCAGCCGAGCGGGGGGTTCCACAGATACGCAGTATTTT
V gene: TRBV5-4; CDR3 length: 14; D gene: NA; clone size: NA; J gene: TRBJ1-4; CDR3 protein: CASSLGGWSEKLFF; CDR3 DNA: TGTGCCAGCAGCTTGGGGGGCTGGAGCGAAAAACTGTTTTTT
V gene: TRBV5-1; CDR3 length: 17; D gene: TRBD1; clone size: once; J gene: TRBJ2-1; CDR3 protein: CASSAGTGGSSYNEQFF; CDR3 DNA: TGCGCCAGCAGCGCCGGGACAGGGGGATCCTCCTACAATGAGCAGTTCTTC
V gene: TRBV7-3; CDR3 length: 16; D gene: TRBD1; clone size: NA; J gene: TRBJ1-6; CDR3 protein: CASSSRDRGSNSPLHF; CDR3 DNA: TGTGCCAGCAGTAGCCGGGACAGGGGGTCGAATTCACCCCTCCACTTT
V gene: TRBV2; CDR3 length: 16; D gene: TRBD2; clone size: NA; J gene: TRBJ2-5; CDR3 protein: CASRASGGAGTETQYF; CDR3 DNA: TGTGCCAGCCGGGCTAGCGGGGGGGCGGGGACAGAGACCCAGTACTTC
V gene: TRBV24-1; CDR3 length: 16; D gene: NA; clone size: once; J gene: TRBJ1-2; CDR3 protein: CATSDSNSPLNYGYTF; CDR3 DNA: TGTGCCACCAGTGATTCTAATTCCCCATTGAACTATGGCTACACCTTC
V gene: TRBV7-2; CDR3 length: 18; D gene: NA; clone size: NA; J gene: TRBJ2-2; CDR3 protein: CASSLGGSNLPRTGELFF; CDR3 DNA: TGTGCCAGCAGCTTAGGCGGCAGCAATCTCCCAAGGACCGGGGAGCTGTTTTTT
V gene: TRBV2; CDR3 length: 14; D gene: NA; clone size: NA; J gene: TRBJ1-4; CDR3 protein: CASSEGGRDGKLFF; CDR3 DNA: TGTGCCAGCAGTGAAGGGGGCAGGGATGGAAAACTGTTTTTT
V gene: TRBV27; CDR3 length: 13; D gene: NA; clone size: NA; J gene: TRBJ1-2; CDR3 protein: CASSLAGNYGYTF; CDR3 DNA: TGTGCCAGCAGTTTGGCAGGGAACTATGGCTACACCTTC
V gene: TRBV24-1; CDR3 length: 14; D gene: NA; clone size: NA; J gene: TRBJ1-2; CDR3 protein: CATSEGTRGHGYTF; CDR3 DNA: TGTGCCACCAGTGAGGGGACCAGGGGTCATGGCTACACCTTC
V gene: TRBV9; CDR3 length: 14; D gene: TRBD1; clone size: NA; J gene: TRBJ1-3; CDR3 protein: CASSVARGGNTIYF; CDR3 DNA: TGTGCCAGCAGCGTAGCCAGGGGGGGAAACACCATATATTTT
V gene: TRBV11-3; CDR3 length: 13; D gene: NA; clone size: NA; J gene: TRBJ2-3; CDR3 protein: CASSTASSGTQYF; CDR3 DNA: TGTGCCAGCAGCACGGCTTCTTCGGGTACGCAGTATTTT
V gene: TRBV7-9; CDR3 length: 16; D gene: NA; clone size: NA; J gene: TRBJ1-4; CDR3 protein: CASSLDLVIGGEKLFF; CDR3 DNA: TGTGCCAGCAGCCTCGATCTAGTAATCGGCGGTGAAAAACTGTTTTTT
V gene: TRBV6-5; CDR3 length: 15; D gene: NA; clone size: NA; J gene: TRBJ2-5; CDR3 protein: CASSFDRSTQETQYF; CDR3 DNA: TGTGCCAGCAGTTTCGACAGGTCGACTCAAGAGACCCAGTACTTC